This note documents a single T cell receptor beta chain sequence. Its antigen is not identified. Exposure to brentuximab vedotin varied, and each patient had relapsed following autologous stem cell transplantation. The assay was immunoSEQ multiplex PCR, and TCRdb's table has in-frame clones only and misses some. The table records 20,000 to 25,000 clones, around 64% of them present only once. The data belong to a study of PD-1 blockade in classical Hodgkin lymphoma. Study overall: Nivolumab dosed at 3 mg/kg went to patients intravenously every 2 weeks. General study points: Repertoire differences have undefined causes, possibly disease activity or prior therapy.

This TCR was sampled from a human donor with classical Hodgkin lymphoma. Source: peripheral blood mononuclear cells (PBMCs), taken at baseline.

CDR3 amino acids: CASSLGQAGQPQHF. CDR3 DNA: TGTGCCAGCAGCCTGGGACAGGCAGGGCAGCCCCAGCATTTT. This chain connects TRBV6-1 to TRBJ1-5; 8 nucleotides line up with TRBD1. The trim removed 6 bases at V and 7 bases at J, leaving 8 bases unmatched. The CDR3 consists of 14 residues. The germline V gene encodes CDR1 MNHNS and CDR2 SASEGT.